The subject of this entry is one T cell receptor (beta chain). The length of the CDR3 is 13 residues. Per the germline V gene, CDR1 is KGHSH and CDR2 is LQKENI. Deletions cut 6 bases from V and 0 bases from J, with 8 bases between. This sample stems from a study of blood T cell repertoires in COVID-19. Study at large: Some COVID-19 samples were acute and others convalescent; all came from the United States, Italy and Spain. T cells, B-cell-depleted T cells, or PBMCs provided the cDNA or gDNA that served as material.

Per the authors' pipeline: Amplification with reference gene primers provided the estimates of nucleated cell counts. Only in-frame clones appear in the TCRdb table, and some are missing; sequencing was by immunoSEQ multiplex PCR. From that table come the V and J calls and clone size; the DNA was used to work out D and trimming. The data hold some 290,000 clones, with around nine tenths observed a single time. The sample consisted of PBMCs or T cells enriched from blood (not recorded which). This rearrangement joins TRBV18 to TRBJ1-1; D uncertain. This TCR derives from a woman in her twenties or thirties who had been exposed to COVID-19. The CDR3 DNA is TGTGCCAGCTCCGAGGCAATGAACACTGAAGCTTTCTTT. This translates into CASSEAMNTEAFF.